This T cell receptor beta chain was sequenced in a study of human T cells and chemical hapten exposure. This clonotype occurred many times. Library preparation tagged each individual cDNA molecule with a unique molecular identifier. TCRdb re-analysed the RACE reads in MiXCR, keeping a single row per CDR3 protein. The sample holds 100,000 to 150,000 distinct CDR3 sequences, about 11% seen once. Time point defined: patch test 3, about 24 weeks after DPC sensitization. Treatment meaning: therapeutic diphenylcyclopropenone sensitization with weekly scalp DPC. Germline V gene data show CDR1 as DFQATT and CDR2 as SNEGSKA (reference sequence). With V trimmed by 0 bases and J by 4 bases, 8 bases remained unmatched. CDR3 length: 16 residues.

The chain uses TRBV20-1 and TRBJ2-7; 11 nucleotides match TRBD2. The sample was whole blood, taken in connection with sensitization to the hapten diphenylcyclopropenone (DPC). This clonotype was obtained from a woman aged 45-65 years with alopecia areata. Some clones in this sample may be carry-over from other donors' samples. CDR3: CSARDLAGGTIYEQYF. The CDR3 coding sequence is TGCAGTGCTAGAGATCTAGCGGGAGGTACTATATACGAGCAGTACTTC.